This section outlines one T cell receptor beta chain sequence together with its context. Its antigen is still unknown. The record has no base qualities; no much larger clone is one base away. CDR3 length: 16 amino acids, cysteine to phenylalanine. Only the CDR3 DNA stays, 48 bases, in frame from base 1. CDR1 and CDR2, per the germline V gene, are MDHEN and SYDVKM. The junction shows trimming of 3 bases on V and 2 bases on J, plus 14 bases between the germline ends. This sample is drawn from a study of regulatory T cells in long-lasting Graves disease (dated by TCRdb to about 2021). In the study overall: To count as having persistent Graves' disease, a patient had to have received antithyroid drug treatment for over 5 years with TSH receptor autoantibodies remaining persistently positive. Peripheral blood TCR sequencing and RNA sequencing compared persistent Graves' disease patients with newly diagnosed Graves' disease patients. The study was registered as a clinical trial and conducted in China. A total of roughly 35 samples were covered by TCR sequencing, comprising approximately 13 persistent and around 20 newly diagnosed Graves' disease patients. On average, persistent Graves' disease patients in the clinical cohort had been on antithyroid drugs for about 10.3 years. Overall study outcomes, separate from this receptor: Sequencing and analysis were limited to the TCR beta chain. TRBV28, TRBJ1-2 and TRBJ2-5 were preferentially used in persistent disease, while TRBV20-1 and TRBJ2-1 were favored in newly diagnosed disease. The authors noted that the small sample size was a limitation that may lower accuracy. Only peripheral blood was studied, because thyroid tissue, the primary lesion, was inaccessible. Persistent patients shared more public clonotypes among themselves (under 3,000) than newly diagnosed patients did (over 900). Persistent Graves' disease patients showed lower TCR Shannon entropy and fewer highly expanded clones than newly diagnosed patients, suggesting clonal expansion.

The time point tag for this specimen amounts to: persistent/refractory GD, antithyroid drugs over 5 years with positive TRAb. RNA was extracted from PBMCs in TRIzol for both TCR sequencing and RNA sequencing. Graves' disease was diagnosed according to American Thyroid Association guidelines. Patients were recruited from an endocrinology department in Xi'an, China. Each patient gave approximately 10 milliliters of peripheral blood, collected in an EDTA anticoagulant tube. PBMCs were isolated by Ficoll Paque Plus density gradient separation without further T cell sorting. RNA quality was checked with an Agilent 2100 Bioanalyzer and agarose gel, and concentration with a NanoDrop 2000. The method behind the library was multiplex PCR. The sample was run on an Illumina HiSeq 4000. CDR3 regions were amplified by Arm-PCR with iRepertoire HTBI primers to construct TCR beta libraries. Gel purification was performed on PCR products prior to sequencing. Processing in the source paper ran as follows. Gene usage analysis of CDR3 amino acid clonotypes used the 55 to 65 TRBV and approximately 13 TRBJ segments found across samples. COPE and FqMerger were used to merge the filtered high-quality paired reads into contigs. BLAST was used to align contigs to the IMGT TRBV, TRBD and TRBJ reference genes, and CDR3 was defined following IMGT. Clonotypes above 0.1% frequency were classified as highly expanded clones. Shannon entropy served as the measure of repertoire diversity, while the Gini coefficient captured V-J evenness. Public clonotypes were defined as clonotypes shared by more than one individual. The raw public reads went through TCRdb reprocessing: fastp at Q25, MiXCR clone calling, in-frame beta chains kept. Rows with one shared CDR3 protein collapse into an entry with the most common genes and DNA. TCRdb assigned the V and J calls; the authors' analysis was not used. For this sample the table gives 300,000 to 350,000 distinct CDR3 sequences, of which around 20% were detected only once. Less than 35% of the sample is in the top ten clones.

The TCR comes from a female donor with Graves disease. The V and J genes are TRBV28 and TRBJ1-5, with a weak D call of TRBD1 (5 bases match). The material was peripheral blood mononuclear cells (PBMCs), obtained when the disease was refractory, from a patient treated with antithyroid drugs. The CDR3 amino acid sequence is: CASSFFRGEGNQPQHF. The base sequence is TGTGCCAGCAGTTTCTTTAGGGGAGAGGGCAATCAGCCCCAGCATTTT.